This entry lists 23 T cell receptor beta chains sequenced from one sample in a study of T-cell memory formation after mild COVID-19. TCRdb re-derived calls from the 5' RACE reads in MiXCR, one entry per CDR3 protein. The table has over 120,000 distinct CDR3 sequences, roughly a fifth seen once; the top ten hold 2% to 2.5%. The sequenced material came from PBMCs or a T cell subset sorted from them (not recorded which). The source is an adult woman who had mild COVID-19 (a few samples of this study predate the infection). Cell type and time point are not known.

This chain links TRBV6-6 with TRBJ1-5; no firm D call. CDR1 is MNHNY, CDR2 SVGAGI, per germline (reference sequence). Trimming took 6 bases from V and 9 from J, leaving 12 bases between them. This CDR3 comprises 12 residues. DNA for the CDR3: TGTGCCAGCAGAGGCCTGGACGGGCCCCAGCATTTT. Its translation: CASRGLDGPQHF.

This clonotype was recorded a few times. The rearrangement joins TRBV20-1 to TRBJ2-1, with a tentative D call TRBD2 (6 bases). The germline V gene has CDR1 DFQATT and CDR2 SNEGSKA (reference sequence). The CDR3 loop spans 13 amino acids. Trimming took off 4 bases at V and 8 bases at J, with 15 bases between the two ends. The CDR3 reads CSAMEGPIHEQFF. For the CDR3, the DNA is TGCAGTGCTATGGAGGGGCCCATCCATGAGCAGTTCTTC.

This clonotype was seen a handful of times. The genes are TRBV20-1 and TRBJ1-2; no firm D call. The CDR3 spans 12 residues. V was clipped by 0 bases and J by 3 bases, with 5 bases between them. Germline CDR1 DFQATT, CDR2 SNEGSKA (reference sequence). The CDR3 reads CSARDEYYGYTF. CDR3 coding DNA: TGCAGTGCTAGAGACGAGTACTATGGCTACACCTTC.

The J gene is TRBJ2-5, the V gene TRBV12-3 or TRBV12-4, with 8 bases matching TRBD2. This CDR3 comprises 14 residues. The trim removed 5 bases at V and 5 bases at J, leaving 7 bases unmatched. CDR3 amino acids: CASSAFGGGETQYF. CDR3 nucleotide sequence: TGTGCCAGCAGTGCCTTCGGGGGGGGGGAGACCCAGTACTTC.

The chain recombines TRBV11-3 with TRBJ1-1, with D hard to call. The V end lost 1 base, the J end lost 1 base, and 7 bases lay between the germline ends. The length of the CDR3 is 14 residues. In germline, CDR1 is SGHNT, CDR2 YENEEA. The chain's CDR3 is CASSLGAGNTEAFF. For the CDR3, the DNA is TGTGCCAGCAGCTTAGGGGCAGGGAACACTGAAGCTTTCTTT.

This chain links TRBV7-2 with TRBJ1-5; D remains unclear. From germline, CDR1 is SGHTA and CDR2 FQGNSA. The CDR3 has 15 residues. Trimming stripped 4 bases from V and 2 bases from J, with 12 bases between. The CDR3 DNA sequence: TGTGCCAGCAGCTCCGGCACGATGGGCAATCAGCCCCAGCATTTT. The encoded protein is CASSSGTMGNQPQHF.

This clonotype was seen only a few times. The chain's CDR3 is CASSLTRGIAGRASDTQYF. CDR3 nucleotides: TGTGCCAGCAGCCTCACTAGGGGGATCGCAGGGAGGGCCTCAGATACGCAGTATTTT. The V and J genes are TRBV7-9 and TRBJ2-3; TRBD2 might be the D (7 bases). This CDR3 comprises 19 residues. Trimming took 5 bases from V and 4 from J, leaving 28 bases between them. Germline V gives CDR1 SEHNR, CDR2 FQNEAQ (reference sequence).

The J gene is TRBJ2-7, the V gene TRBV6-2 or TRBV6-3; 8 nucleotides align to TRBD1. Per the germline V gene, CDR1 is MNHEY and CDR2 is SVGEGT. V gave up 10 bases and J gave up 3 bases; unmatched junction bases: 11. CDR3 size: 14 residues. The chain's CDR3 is CATRVWTGNYEQYF. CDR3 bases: TGTGCCACCCGGGTGTGGACAGGGAACTACGAGCAGTACTTC.

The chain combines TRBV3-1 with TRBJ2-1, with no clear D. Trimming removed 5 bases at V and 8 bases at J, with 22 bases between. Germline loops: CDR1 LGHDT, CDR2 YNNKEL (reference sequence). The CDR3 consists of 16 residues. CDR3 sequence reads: CASSSRSGAPNDEQFF. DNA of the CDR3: TGTGCCAGCAGCTCCCGTAGTGGAGCACCCAATGATGAGCAGTTCTTC.

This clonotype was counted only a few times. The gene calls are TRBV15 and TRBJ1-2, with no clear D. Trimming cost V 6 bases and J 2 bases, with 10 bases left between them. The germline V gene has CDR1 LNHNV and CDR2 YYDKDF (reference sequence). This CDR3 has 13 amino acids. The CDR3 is CATSYTENYGYTF. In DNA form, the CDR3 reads TGTGCCACCAGTTACACTGAGAACTATGGCTACACCTTC.

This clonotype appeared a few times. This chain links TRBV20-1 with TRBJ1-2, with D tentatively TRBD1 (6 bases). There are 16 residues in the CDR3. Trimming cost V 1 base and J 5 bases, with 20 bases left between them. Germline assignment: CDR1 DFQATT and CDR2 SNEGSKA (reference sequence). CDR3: CSARGDGASGVYGYTF. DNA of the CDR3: TGCAGTGCTAGAGGGGACGGCGCCTCAGGGGTGTATGGCTACACCTTC.

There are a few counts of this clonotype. The CDR3 nucleotides read TGTGCCAGCAGCTGGGCAGCGGGAGTGCCCTCCTACAATGAGCAGTTCTTC. It is translated as CASSWAAGVPSYNEQFF. J is TRBJ2-1 and V is TRBV7-6, with 8 positions matching TRBD2. This CDR3 is 17 amino acids long. Trimming cost V 4 bases and J 0 bases; bases outside gene matches: 8. Germline CDR1 is SGHVS and CDR2 is FNYEAQ.

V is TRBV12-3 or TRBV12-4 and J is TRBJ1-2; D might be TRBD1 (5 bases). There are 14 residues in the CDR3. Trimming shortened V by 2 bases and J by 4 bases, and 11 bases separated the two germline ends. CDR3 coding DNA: TGTGCCAGCAGTTTATCAGGGAGGATCTATGGCTACACCTTC. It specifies CASSLSGRIYGYTF.

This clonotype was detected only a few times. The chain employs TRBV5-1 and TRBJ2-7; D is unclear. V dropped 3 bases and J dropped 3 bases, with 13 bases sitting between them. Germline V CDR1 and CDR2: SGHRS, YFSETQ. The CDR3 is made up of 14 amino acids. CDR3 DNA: TGCGCCAGCAGCTCCGGTAACGGAATCTACGAGCAGTACTTC. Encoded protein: CASSSGNGIYEQYF.

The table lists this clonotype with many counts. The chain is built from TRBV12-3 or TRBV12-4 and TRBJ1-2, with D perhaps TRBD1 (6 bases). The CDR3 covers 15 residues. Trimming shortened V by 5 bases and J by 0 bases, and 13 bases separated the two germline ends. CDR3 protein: CASSPGQFSNYGYTF. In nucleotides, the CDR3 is TGTGCCAGCAGTCCAGGACAGTTTTCTAACTATGGCTACACCTTC.

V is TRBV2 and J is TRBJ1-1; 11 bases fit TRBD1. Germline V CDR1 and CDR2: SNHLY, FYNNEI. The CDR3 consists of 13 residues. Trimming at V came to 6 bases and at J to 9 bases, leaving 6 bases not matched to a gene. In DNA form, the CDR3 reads TGTGCCAGCAGCGGGACAGGGGGGGGTAAAGCTTTCTTT. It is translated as CASSGTGGGKAFF.

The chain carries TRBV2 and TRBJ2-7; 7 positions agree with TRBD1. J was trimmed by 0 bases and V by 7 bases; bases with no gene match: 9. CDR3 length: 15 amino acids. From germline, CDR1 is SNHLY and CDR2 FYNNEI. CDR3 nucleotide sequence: TGTGCCAGCAAGGGTTGGGGACAGAGCTCCTACGAGCAGTACTTC. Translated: CASKGWGQSSYEQYF.

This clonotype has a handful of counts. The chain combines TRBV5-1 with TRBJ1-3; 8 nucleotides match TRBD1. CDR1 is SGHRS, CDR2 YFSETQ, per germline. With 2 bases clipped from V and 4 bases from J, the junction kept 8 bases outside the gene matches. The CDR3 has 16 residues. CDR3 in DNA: TGCGCCAGCAGCTTCATAGGGACAGGAGAAGGAAACACCATATATTTT. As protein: CASSFIGTGEGNTIYF.

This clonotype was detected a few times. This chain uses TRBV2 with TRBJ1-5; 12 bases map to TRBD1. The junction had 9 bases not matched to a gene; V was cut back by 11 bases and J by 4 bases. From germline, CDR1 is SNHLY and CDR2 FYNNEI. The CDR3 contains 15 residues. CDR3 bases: TGTGCCTCCTCGGGACAGGGGGCAGGAAATCAGCCCCAGCATTTT. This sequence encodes CASSGQGAGNQPQHF.

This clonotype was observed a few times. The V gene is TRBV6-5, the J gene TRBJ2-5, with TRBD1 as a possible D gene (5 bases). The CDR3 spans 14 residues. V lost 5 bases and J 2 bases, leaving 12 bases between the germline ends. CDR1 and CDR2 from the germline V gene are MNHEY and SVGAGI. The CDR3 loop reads CASSNDRFQETQYF. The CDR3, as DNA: TGTGCCAGCAGTAATGACAGATTTCAAGAGACCCAGTACTTC.

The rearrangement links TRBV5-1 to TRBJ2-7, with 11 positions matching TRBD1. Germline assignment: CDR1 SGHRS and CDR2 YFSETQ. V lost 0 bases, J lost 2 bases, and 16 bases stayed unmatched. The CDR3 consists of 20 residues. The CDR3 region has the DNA TGCGCCAGCAGCTTGGTTGGACAGGGGGCACGAGGAGTTCCCCCCTACGAGCAGTACTTC. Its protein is CASSLVGQGARGVPPYEQYF.

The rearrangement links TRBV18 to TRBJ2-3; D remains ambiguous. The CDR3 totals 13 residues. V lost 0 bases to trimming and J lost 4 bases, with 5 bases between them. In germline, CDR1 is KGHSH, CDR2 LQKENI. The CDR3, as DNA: TGTGCCAGCTCACCACCGACGGCAGATACGCAGTATTTT. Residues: CASSPPTADTQYF.

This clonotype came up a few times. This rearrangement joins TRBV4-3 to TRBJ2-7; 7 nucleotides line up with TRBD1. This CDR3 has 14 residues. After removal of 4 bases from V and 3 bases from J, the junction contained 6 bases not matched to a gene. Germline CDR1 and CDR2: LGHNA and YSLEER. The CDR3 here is CASSPGTEDYEQYF. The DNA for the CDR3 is TGCGCCAGCAGCCCTGGGACAGAGGACTACGAGCAGTACTTC.